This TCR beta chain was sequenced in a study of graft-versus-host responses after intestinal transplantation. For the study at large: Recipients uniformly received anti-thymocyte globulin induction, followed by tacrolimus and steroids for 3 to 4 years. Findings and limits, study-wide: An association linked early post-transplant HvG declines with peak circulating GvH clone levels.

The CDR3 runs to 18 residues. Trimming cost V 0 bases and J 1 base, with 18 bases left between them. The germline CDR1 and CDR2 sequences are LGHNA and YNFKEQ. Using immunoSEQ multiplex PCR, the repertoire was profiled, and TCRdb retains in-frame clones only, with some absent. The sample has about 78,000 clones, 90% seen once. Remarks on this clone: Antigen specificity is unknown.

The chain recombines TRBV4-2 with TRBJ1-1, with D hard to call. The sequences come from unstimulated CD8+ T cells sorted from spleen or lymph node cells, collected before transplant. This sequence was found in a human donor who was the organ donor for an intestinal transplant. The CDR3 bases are TGTGCCAGCAGCCAAGATTATGATATAATTGCTAGGAACACTGAAGCTTTCTTT. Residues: CASSQDYDIIARNTEAFF.